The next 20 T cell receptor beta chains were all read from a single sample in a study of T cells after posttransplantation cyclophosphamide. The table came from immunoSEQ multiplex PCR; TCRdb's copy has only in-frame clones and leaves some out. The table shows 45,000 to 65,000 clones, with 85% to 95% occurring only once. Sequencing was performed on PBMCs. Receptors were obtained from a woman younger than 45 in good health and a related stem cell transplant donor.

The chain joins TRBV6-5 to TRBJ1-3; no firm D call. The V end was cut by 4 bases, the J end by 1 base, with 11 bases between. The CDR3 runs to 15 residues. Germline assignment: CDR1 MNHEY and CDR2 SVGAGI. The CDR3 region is CASSSISRSGNTIYF. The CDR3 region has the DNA TGTGCCAGCAGTTCGATATCCAGGTCTGGAAACACCATATATTTT.

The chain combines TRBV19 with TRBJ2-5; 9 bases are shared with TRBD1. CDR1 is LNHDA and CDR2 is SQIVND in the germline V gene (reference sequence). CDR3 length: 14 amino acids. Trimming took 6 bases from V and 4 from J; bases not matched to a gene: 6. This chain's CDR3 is CASRPQGARETQYF. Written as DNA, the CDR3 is TGTGCCAGTAGACCACAGGGGGCGCGAGAGACCCAGTACTTC.

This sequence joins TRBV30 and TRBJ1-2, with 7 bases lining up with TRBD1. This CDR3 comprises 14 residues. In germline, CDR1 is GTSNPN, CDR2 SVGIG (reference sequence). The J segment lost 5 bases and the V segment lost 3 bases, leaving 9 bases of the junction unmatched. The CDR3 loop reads CAWRATGTRYGYTF. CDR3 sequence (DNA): TGTGCCTGGAGGGCGACAGGGACTCGGTATGGCTACACCTTC. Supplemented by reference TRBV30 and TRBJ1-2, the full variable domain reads SQTIHQWPATLVQPVGSPLSLECTVEGTSNPNLYWYRQAAGRGLQLLFYSVGIGQISSEVPQNLSASRPQDRQFILSSKKLLLSDSGFYLCAWRATGTRYGYTFGSGTRLTVV.

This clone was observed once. The CDR3 sequence is CASKYWYQGRYGYTF. CDR3 DNA: TGTGCCAGCAAATATTGGTACCAGGGGCGCTATGGCTACACCTTC. This chain uses TRBV28 with TRBJ1-2; TRBD1 is a possible D gene (6 bases). Germline V lookup: CDR1 MDHEN, CDR2 SYDVKM. The germline V and J ends were trimmed by 7 bases and 4 bases, with 19 bases remaining between them. The CDR3 sequence is 15 residues long.

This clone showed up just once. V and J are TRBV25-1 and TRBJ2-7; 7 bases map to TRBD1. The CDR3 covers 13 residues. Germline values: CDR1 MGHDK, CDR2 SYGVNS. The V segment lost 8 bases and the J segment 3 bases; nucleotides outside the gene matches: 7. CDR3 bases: TGTGCCAGCGTTGCAGCAGGGGGCTACGAGCAGTACTTC. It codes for CASVAAGGYEQYF.

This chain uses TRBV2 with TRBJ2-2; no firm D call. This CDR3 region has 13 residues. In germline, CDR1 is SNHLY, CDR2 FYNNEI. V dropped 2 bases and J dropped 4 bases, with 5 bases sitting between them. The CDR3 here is CASSEFFTGELFF. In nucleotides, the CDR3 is TGTGCCAGCAGTGAATTCTTCACCGGGGAGCTGTTTTTT.

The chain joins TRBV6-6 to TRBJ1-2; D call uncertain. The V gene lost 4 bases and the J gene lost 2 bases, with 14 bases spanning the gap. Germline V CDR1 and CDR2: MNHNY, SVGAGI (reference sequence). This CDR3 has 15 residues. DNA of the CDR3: TGTGCCAGCAGTTCGGACCTTGGAGGGAACTATGGCTACACCTTC. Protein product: CASSSDLGGNYGYTF.

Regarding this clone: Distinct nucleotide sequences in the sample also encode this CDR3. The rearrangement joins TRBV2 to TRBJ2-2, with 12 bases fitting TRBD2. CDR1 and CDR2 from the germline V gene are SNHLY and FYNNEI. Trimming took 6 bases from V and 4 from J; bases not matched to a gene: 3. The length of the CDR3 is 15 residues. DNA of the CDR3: TGTGCCAGCAGCTCTAGCGGGGGGGGCACCGGGGAGCTGTTTTTT. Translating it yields CASSSSGGGTGELFF.

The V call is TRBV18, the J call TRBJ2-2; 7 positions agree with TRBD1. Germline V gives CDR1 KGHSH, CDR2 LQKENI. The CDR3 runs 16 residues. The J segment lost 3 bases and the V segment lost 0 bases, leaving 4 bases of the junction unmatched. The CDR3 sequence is CASSPPTGLDTGELFF. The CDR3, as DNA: TGTGCCAGCTCACCACCGACAGGGTTGGACACCGGGGAGCTGTTTTTT.

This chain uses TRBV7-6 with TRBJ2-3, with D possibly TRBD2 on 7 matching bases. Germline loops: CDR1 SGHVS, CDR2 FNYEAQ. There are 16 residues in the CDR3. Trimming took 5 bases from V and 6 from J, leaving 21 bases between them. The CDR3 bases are TGTGCCAGCAGCCCCGAGGGGGGGTTCCAGGGGGATACGCAGTATTTT. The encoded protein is CASSPEGGFQGDTQYF.

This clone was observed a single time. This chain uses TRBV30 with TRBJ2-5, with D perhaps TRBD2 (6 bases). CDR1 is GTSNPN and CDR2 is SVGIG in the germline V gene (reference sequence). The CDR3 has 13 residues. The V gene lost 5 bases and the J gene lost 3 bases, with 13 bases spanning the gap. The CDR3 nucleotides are TGTGCCTGGGAGAAGGGACTCAAAGAGACCCAGTACTTC. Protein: CAWEKGLKETQYF. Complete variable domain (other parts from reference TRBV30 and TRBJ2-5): SQTIHQWPATLVQPVGSPLSLECTVEGTSNPNLYWYRQAAGRGLQLLFYSVGIGQISSEVPQNLSASRPQDRQFILSSKKLLLSDSGFYLCAWEKGLKETQYFGPGTRLLVL.

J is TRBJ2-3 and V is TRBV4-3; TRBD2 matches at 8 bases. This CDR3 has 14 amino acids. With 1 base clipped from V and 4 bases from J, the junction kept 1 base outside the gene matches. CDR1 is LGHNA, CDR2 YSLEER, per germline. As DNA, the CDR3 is TGCGCCAGCAGCCAAGGGCGGGGGGCAGATACGCAGTATTTT. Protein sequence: CASSQGRGADTQYF.

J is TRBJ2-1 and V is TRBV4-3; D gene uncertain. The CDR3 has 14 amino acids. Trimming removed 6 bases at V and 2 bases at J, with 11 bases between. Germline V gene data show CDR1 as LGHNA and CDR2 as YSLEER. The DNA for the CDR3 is TGCGCCAGCAGTTCAGTAAGAACCTACAATGAGCAGTTCTTC. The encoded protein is CASSSVRTYNEQFF.

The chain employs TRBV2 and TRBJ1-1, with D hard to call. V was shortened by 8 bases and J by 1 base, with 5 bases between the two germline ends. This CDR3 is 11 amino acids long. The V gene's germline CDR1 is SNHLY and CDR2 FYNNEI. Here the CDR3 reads CASVRNTEAFF. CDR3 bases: TGTGCCAGCGTCAGGAACACTGAAGCTTTCTTT.

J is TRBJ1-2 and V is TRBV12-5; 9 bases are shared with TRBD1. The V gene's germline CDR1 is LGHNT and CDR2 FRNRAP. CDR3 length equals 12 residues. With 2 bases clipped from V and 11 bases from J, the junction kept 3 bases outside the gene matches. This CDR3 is CASGLPQGAYTF. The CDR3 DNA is TGTGCTAGTGGTTTGCCACAGGGGGCTTACACCTTC.

The DNA for the CDR3 is TGTGCCATCAATCCAGATTTGAACACTGAAGCTTTCTTT. This gives the protein CAINPDLNTEAFF. V gene TRBV10-3 combines with J gene TRBJ1-1; the D is unclear. V lost 7 bases to trimming and J lost 0 bases, with 9 bases between them. Germline V gene lookup returns CDR1 ENHRY and CDR2 SYGVKD. This CDR3 is built from 13 residues.

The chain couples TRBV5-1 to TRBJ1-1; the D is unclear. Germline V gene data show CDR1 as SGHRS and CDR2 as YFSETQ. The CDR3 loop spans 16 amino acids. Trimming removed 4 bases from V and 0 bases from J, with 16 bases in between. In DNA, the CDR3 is TGCGCCAGCAGCGCTAAGGTGGGCAGAGTGAACACTGAAGCTTTCTTT. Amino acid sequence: CASSAKVGRVNTEAFF. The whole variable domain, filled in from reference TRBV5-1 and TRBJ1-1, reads KAGVTQTPRYLIKTRGQQVTLSCSPISGHRSVSWYQQTPGQGLQFLFEYFSETQRNKGNFPGRFSGRQFSNSRSEMNVSTLELGDSALYLCASSAKVGRVNTEAFFGQGTRLTVV.

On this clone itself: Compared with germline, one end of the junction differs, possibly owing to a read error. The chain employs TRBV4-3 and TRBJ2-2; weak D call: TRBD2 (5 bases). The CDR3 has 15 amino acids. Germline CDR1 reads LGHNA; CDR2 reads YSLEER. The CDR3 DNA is TGCGCCAGCAGCCAAGAAGGGCACCATCACCGGGGAGCTGTTTTT. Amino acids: CASSQEGHHHRGAVF.

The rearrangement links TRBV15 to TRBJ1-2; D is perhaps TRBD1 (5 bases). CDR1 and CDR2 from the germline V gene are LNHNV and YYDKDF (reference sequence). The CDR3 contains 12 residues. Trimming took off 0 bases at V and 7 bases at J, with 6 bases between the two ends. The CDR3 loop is CATSRDQGGYTF. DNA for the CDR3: TGTGCCACCAGCAGAGATCAGGGTGGCTACACCTTC.

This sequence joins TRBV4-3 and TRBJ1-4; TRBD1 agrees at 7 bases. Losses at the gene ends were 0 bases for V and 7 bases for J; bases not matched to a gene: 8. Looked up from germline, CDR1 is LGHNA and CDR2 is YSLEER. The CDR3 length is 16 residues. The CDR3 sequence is CASSQETGVVREKLFF. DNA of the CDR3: TGCGCCAGCAGCCAAGAAACAGGGGTAGTGCGTGAAAAACTGTTTTTT.